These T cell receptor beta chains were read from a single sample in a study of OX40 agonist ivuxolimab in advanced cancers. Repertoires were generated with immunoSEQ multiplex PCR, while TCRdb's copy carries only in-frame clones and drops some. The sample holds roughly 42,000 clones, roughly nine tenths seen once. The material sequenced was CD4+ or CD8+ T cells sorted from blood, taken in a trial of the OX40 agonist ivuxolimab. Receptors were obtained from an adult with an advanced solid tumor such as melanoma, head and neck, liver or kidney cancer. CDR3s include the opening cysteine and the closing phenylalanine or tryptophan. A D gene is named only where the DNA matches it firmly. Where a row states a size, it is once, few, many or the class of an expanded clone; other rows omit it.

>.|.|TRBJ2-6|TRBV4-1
TGCGCCAGCAGCCAAGATCACGGGAGCGGGGCCAACGTCCTGACTTTC
CASSQDHGSGANVLTF
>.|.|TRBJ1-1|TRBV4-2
TGTGCCAGCAGCTTTGGGCCCCTTAACACTGAAGCTTTCTTT
CASSFGPLNTEAFF
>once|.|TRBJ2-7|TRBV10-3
TGTTCGACCAGACGGAGCTCCTACGAGCAGTACTTC
CSTRRSSYEQYF
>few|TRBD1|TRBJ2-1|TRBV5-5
TGTGCCAGCAGCGTAGCCGGGACAGGTTTTAATGAGCAGTTCTTC
CASSVAGTGFNEQFF
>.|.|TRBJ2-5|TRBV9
TGTGCCAGCAGCGGGTGGCAAGAGACCCAGTACTTC
CASSGWQETQYF
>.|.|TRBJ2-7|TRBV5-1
TGCGCCAGCAGCTTTGAAGGCAGGGGGGTAGACGAGCAGTACTTC
CASSFEGRGVDEQYF
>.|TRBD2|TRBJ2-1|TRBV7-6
TGTGCCAGCAGCTTAGTAGAAGGACTAGCGGACAATGAGCAGTTCTTC
CASSLVEGLADNEQFF
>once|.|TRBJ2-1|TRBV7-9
TGTGCCAGCAGCTTTCTCATAGCGGACGAGCAGTTCTTC
CASSFLIADEQFF
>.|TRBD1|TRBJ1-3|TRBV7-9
TGTGCCAGCACCCTCTTCCAGGGGGCTGGAAACACCATATATTTT
CASTLFQGAGNTIYF
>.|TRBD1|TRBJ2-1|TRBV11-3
TGTGCCAGCAGCTCCTACAGGGGTTCCTACAATGAGCAGTTCTTC
CASSSYRGSYNEQFF
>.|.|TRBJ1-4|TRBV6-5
TGTGCCAGCAGTTACTCACAGGCAACTAATGAAAAACTGTTTTTT
CASSYSQATNEKLFF
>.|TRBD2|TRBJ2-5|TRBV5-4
TGTGCCAGCAGCCGTTCCGGGGGGAGGAGAGAGACCCAGTACTTC
CASSRSGGRRETQYF
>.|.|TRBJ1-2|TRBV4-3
TGCGCCAGCAGCCAAGACAGGAGAATCGGCTATGGCTACACCTTC
CASSQDRRIGYGYTF
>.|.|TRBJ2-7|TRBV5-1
TGCGCCAGCAGCTCCCCGACAGTTCAGGGCTACGAGCAGTACTTC
CASSSPTVQGYEQYF
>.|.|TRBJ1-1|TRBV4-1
TGCGCCAGCAGCCAAGATGGGCAGGGGTCTGAAGCTTTCTTT
CASSQDGQGSEAFF
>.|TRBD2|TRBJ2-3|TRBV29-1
TGCAGCGTTGAACGGGTTAGCGGGGGAAAAGAGGCGCAGTATTTT
CSVERVSGGKEAQYF
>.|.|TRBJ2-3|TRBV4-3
TGCGCCAGCAGCCAAGTAGCAGGGGTGAGCGATACGCAGTATTTT
CASSQVAGVSDTQYF
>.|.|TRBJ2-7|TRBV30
TGTGCCTGCGGGGAGCAGTACTTC
CACGEQYF
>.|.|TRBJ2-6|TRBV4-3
TGCGCCAGCAGCCAAGTCTCCTCCGTTGAAACGGGGGCCAACGTCCTGACTTTC
CASSQVSSVETGANVLTF
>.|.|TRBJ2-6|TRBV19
TGTGCCAGTAGTGAGGGGTTCGGGGCCAACGTCCTGACTTTC
CASSEGFGANVLTF
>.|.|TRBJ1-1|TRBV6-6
TGTGCCAGCAGAACCGGGATGAACACTGAAGCTTTCTTT
CASRTGMNTEAFF
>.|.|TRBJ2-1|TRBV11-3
TGTGCCAGCAGCTTAGCGGGCTCCTCCTACAATGAGCAGTTCTTC
CASSLAGSSYNEQFF
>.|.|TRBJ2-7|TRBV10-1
TGCGCCAGCAGCCCGGACATTGGCTCCTACGAGCAGTACTTC
CASSPDIGSYEQYF
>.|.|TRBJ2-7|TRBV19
TGTGCCAGTAGTACAGTCGGCGGAACGTACGAGCAGTACTTC
CASSTVGGTYEQYF
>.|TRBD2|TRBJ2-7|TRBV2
TGTGCCAGCAGGTTAGCGGGAGGTGCCTACGAGCAGTACTTC
CASRLAGGAYEQYF
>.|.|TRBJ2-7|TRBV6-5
TGTGCCAGCAGTTTATTCGCGGGAAATACCAAATACGAGCAGTACTTC
CASSLFAGNTKYEQYF
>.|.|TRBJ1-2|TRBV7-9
TGTGCCAGCAGACCTCCCTGGGATACTGACTATGGCTACACCTTC
CASRPPWDTDYGYTF
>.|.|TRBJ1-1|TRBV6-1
TGTGCCAGCAGTGAACACAACACATTGAACACTGAAGCTTTCTTT
CASSEHNTLNTEAFF
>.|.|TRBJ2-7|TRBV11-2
TGTGCCAGCAGCCAAACACCGGGCGGAGCCTCCTACGAGCAGTACTTC
CASSQTPGGASYEQYF
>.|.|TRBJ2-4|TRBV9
TGTGCCAGCAGCGAAGCTGACGGAATAAACATTCAGTACTTC
CASSEADGINIQYF
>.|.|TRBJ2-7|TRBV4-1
TGCGCCAGCAGCCAAGCTCACCCCGACGAGCAGTACTTC
CASSQAHPDEQYF
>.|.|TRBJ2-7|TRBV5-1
TGCGCCAGCCGTCTTATGACCCCTTATGACGAGCAGTACTTC
CASRLMTPYDEQYF
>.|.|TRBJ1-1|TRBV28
TGTGCCAGCAGTTTAGGCCAGGGTGAAGCTTTCTTT
CASSLGQGEAFF
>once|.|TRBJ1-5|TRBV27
TGTGCCAGCAGTTTACGGCTCTACAATCAGCCCCAGCATTTT
CASSLRLYNQPQHF
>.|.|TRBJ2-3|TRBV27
TGTGCCAGCAGTTTATCACTAGCTCATCCAGCGCAGTATTTT
CASSLSLAHPAQYF
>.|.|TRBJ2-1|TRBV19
TGTGCCAGTAGTATAGTGGCTACACCCTACAATGAGCAGTTCTTC
CASSIVATPYNEQFF
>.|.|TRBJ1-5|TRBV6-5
TGTGCCAGCAGTTACTCGGGTGGACCGCATTTT
CASSYSGGPHF
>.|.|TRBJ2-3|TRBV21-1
TGTGCCAGCAGCAAAAGGGCTCCTCGGGATACGCAGTATTTT
CASSKRAPRDTQYF
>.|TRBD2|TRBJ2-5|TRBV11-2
TGTGCCAGCAGCTTTGGGACTAGCGGGATGGAGACCCAGTACTTC
CASSFGTSGMETQYF
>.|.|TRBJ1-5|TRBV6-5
TGTGCCAGCAGGGTACCCGGGACGGAGTATCAGCCCCAGCATTTT
CASRVPGTEYQPQHF
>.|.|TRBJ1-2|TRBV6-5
TGTGCCAGCAGTCACGTGGGGGGCCTTAACTATGGCTACACCTTC
CASSHVGGLNYGYTF
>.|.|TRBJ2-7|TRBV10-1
TGCGCCAGCAGTGAGTTGCCGGAGGACGAGCAGTACTTC
CASSELPEDEQYF
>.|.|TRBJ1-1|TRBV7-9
TGTGCCAGCAGCTTAGAAGGTGGGGCCACTGAAGCTTTCTTT
CASSLEGGATEAFF
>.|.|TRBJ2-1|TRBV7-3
TGTGCCAGCAGCTTGGCCAGCTACAATGAGCAGTTCTTC
CASSLASYNEQFF
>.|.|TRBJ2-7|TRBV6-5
TGTGCCAGCAGTTACAGCCGGGACTCCTCCTACGAGCAGTACTTC
CASSYSRDSSYEQYF
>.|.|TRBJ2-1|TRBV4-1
TGCGCCAGCAGCTTCAGCTCCTACAATGAGCAGTTCTTC
CASSFSSYNEQFF
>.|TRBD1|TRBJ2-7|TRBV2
TGTGCCATCAGGACAGGGGGGTCCTACGAGCAGTACTTC
CAIRTGGSYEQYF
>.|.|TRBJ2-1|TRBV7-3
TGTGCCAGCAGCTTAACGCTCAGGTCCTCCTACAATGAGCAGTTCTTC
CASSLTLRSSYNEQFF
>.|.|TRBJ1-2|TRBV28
TGTGCCAGCAGTTACCCCCAGGGCAGCAACTATGGCTACACCTTC
CASSYPQGSNYGYTF
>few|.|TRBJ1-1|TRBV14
TGTGCCAGCAGCCTAAAGACAGGATACATGAACACTGAAGCTTTCTTT
CASSLKTGYMNTEAFF
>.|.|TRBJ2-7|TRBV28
TGTGCCAGCAGTTCGACTTCGACAGGTGGAGTCTACGAGCAGTACTTC
CASSSTSTGGVYEQYF
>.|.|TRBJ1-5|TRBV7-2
TGTGCCAGCAGCTTAGAGGCAGGGGAACAGCCCCAGCATTTT
CASSLEAGEQPQHF
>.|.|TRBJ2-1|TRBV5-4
TGTGCCAGCAGCTCTTCACTAGCCAGCTCCTACAATGAGCAGTTCTTC
CASSSSLASSYNEQFF
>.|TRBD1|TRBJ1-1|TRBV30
TGTGCCTGGTACAGGGGGAACACTGAAGCTTTCTTT
CAWYRGNTEAFF
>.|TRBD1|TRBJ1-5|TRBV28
TGTGCCAGCAGTTTCCTAACTTGGGACAGGGGATATGGTCAGCCCCAGCATTTT
CASSFLTWDRGYGQPQHF